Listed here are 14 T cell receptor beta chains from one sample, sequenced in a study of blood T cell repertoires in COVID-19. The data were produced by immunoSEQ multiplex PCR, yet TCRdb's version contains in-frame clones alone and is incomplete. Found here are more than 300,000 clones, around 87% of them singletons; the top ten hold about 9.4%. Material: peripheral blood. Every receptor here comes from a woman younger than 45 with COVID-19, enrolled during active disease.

Here the CDR3 reads CAVGPQGQDYGYTF. CDR3 in DNA: TGTGCCGTCGGTCCCCAGGGACAGGACTATGGCTACACCTTC. The genes are TRBV10-3 and TRBJ1-2; 8 bases agree with TRBD1. The V and J ends lost 11 bases and 3 bases, in that order; junction bases with no gene match: 11. Germline values: CDR1 ENHRY, CDR2 SYGVKD. This CDR3 has 14 residues.

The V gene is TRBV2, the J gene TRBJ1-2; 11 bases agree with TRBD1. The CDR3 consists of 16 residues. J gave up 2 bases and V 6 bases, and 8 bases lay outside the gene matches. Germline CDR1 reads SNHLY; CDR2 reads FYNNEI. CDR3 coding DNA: TGTGCCAGCAGCCTAGGACAGGGGGCTCAAAACTATGGCTACACCTTC. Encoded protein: CASSLGQGAQNYGYTF.

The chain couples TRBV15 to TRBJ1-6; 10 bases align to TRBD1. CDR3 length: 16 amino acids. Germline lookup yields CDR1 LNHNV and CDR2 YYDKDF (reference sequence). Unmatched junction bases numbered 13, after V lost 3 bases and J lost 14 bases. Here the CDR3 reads CATSRGQGRLGGSLHF. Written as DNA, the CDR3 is TGTGCCACCAGCAGGGGACAGGGGCGCCTGGGTGGGTCCCTCCACTTT.

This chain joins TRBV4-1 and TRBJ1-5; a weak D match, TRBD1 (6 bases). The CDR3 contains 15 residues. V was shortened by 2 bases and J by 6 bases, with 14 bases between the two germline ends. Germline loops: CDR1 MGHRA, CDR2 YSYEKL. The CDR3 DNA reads TGCGCCAGCAGCCAACGTTTGGGGGCGGGTCAGCCCCAGCATTTT. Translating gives CASSQRLGAGQPQHF.

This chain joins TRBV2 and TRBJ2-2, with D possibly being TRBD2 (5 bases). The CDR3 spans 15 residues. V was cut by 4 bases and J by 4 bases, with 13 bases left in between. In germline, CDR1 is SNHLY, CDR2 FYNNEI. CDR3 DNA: TGTGCCAGCAGTGTACGAGGGTCGGGCACCGGGGAGCTGTTTTTT. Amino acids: CASSVRGSGTGELFF.

The CDR3 sequence: CAISATSGGYNEQFF. The CDR3 coding sequence is TGTGCCATCAGTGCTACTAGCGGCGGCTACAATGAGCAGTTCTTC. J is TRBJ2-1 and V is TRBV10-3; TRBD2 matches at 8 bases. In germline, CDR1 is ENHRY, CDR2 SYGVKD. Germline trimming cut 4 bases from V and 3 bases from J; bases unmatched to any gene: 5. The CDR3 totals 15 residues.

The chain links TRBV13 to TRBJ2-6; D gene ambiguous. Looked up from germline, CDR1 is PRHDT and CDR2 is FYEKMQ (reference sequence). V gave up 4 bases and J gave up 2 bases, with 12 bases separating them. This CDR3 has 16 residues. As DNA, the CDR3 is TGTGCCAGCAGCTCTCGCCAGGCGACTGGGGCCAACGTCCTGACTTTC. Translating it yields CASSSRQATGANVLTF.

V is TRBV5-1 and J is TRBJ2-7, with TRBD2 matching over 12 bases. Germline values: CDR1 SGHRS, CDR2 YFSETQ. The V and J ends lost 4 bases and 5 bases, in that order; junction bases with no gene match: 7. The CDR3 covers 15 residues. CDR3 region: CASSGLTSGSDEQYF. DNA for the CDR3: TGCGCCAGCAGCGGATTGACTAGCGGGAGCGACGAGCAGTACTTC.

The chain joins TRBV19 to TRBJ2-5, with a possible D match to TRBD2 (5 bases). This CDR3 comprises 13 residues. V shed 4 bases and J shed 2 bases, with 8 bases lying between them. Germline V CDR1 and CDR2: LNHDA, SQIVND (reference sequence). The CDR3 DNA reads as TGTGCCAGTAGTACCACTAGTCAAGAGACCCAGTACTTC. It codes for CASSTTSQETQYF.

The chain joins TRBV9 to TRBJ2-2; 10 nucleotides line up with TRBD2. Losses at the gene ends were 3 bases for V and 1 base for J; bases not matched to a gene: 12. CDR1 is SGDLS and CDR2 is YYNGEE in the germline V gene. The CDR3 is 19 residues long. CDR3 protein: CASSGQSGLARLNTGELFF. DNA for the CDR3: TGTGCCAGCAGCGGACAGTCGGGACTAGCGCGATTGAACACCGGGGAGCTGTTTTTT.

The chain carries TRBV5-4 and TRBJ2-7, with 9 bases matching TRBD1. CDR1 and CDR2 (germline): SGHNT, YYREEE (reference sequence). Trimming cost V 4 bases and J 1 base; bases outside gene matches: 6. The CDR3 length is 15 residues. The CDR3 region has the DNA TGTGCCAGCAGCCGCCAAGGACAGGGGTCCTACGAGCAGTACTTC. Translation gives CASSRQGQGSYEQYF.

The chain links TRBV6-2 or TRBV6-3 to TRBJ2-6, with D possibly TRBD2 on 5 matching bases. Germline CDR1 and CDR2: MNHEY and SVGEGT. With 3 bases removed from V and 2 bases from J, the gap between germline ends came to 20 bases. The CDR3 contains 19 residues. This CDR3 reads CASSYTRHTLSAGANVLTF. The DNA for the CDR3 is TGTGCCAGCAGTTATACTAGACATACCCTCAGCGCTGGGGCCAACGTCCTGACTTTC.

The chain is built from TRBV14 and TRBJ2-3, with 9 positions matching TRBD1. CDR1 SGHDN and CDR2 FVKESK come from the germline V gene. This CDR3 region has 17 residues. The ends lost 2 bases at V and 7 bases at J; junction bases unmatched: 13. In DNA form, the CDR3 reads TGTGCCAGCAGCCAATTACCGGGACAGGGTCGCGTTAATACGCAGTATTTT. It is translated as CASSQLPGQGRVNTQYF.

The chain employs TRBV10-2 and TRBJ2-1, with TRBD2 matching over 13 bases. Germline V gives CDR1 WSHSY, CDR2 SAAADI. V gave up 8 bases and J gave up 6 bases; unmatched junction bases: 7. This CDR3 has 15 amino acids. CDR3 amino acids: CASAFRTSGSNEQFF. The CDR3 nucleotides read TGCGCCAGCGCATTCAGGACTAGCGGGAGCAATGAGCAGTTCTTC.